This T cell receptor beta chain was identified in a study of OX40 agonist ivuxolimab in advanced cancers. The V and J ends lost 3 bases and 0 bases respectively, with 9 bases between them. Germline CDR1 reads MDHEN; CDR2 reads SYDVKM. CDR3 size: 14 residues. Assay: immunoSEQ multiplex PCR; the TCRdb copy retains only in-frame clones and omits some. This sample has about 35,000 clones, with under 85% found just once. The genes are TRBV28 and TRBJ2-7; D is undetermined. This specimen was CD4+ or CD8+ T cells sorted from blood, taken in a trial of the OX40 agonist ivuxolimab. The clonotype was recovered from an adult with an advanced solid tumor such as melanoma, head and neck, liver or kidney cancer. The CDR3: CASSLDGRSYEQYF. The DNA of the CDR3 is TGTGCCAGCAGTTTGGACGGCCGCTCCTACGAGCAGTACTTC.